Below are 25 T cell receptor beta chains sequenced from a single sample in a study of response to subunit inactivated influenza vaccine. MiXCR was run by TCRdb on the RT-PCR reads, yielding one entry per CDR3 protein. The profile covers hundreds of thousands of distinct CDR3 sequences, with around 11% appearing a single time and about a tenth taken by the ten largest. Sequenced material: PBMCs from blood, taken on the day of vaccination. These receptors came from a man aged 50 to 59 who received an inactivated influenza vaccine.

For the CDR3, the DNA is TGTGCCAGCAGTTACCAACTTCGAAAGGGACTAGCGCCAAACCAAGAGACCCAGTACTTC. Translating it yields CASSYQLRKGLAPNQETQYF. The chain links TRBV6-2 or TRBV6-3 to TRBJ2-5; 10 positions match TRBD2. The CDR3 spans 20 residues. Germline assignment: CDR1 MNHEY and CDR2 SVGEGT. Losses at the gene ends were 2 bases for V and 0 bases for J; bases not matched to a gene: 15.

The CDR3 region has the DNA TGTGCCAGCACCTCCGGGACAGGAGCCTACGAGCAGTACTTC. It is translated as CASTSGTGAYEQYF. This chain uses TRBV6-1 with TRBJ2-7, with 8 nucleotides matching TRBD1. CDR1 is MNHNS, CDR2 SASEGT, per germline. Trimming at V came to 7 bases and at J to 2 bases, leaving 7 bases not matched to a gene. The CDR3 sequence is 14 residues long.

This clonotype occurred a few times. This rearrangement joins TRBV15 to TRBJ2-3; maybe TRBD2 (6 bases). The germline CDR1 and CDR2 sequences are LNHNV and YYDKDF (reference sequence). Trimming stripped 0 bases from V and 2 bases from J, with 12 bases between. The CDR3 has 16 residues. The CDR3 nucleotides read TGTGCCACCAGCAGAGATGAGGGAGGACCCACAGATACGCAGTATTTT. It codes for CATSRDEGGPTDTQYF.

V usage is TRBV11-1 and J usage is TRBJ1-1; maybe TRBD1 (6 bases). The CDR3 contains 18 residues. The ends were cut back, 3 bases at V and 4 bases at J, with 24 bases in the middle. CDR1 is SGHAT, CDR2 FQDESV, per germline (reference sequence). The CDR3 sequence is CASSFSGTPTTGGTEAFF. CDR3 DNA: TGTGCCAGCAGCTTTTCCGGGACACCCACTACGGGGGGCACTGAAGCTTTCTTT.

This clonotype appeared a few times. The gene calls are TRBV5-1 and TRBJ2-7, with TRBD1 matching 9 bases. Germline V gene data show CDR1 as SGHRS and CDR2 as YFSETQ. After removal of 6 bases from V and 5 bases from J, the junction contained 3 bases not matched to a gene. The CDR3 contains 12 residues. This chain's CDR3 is CASMGQGHEQYF. Here the CDR3 DNA reads TGCGCCAGCATGGGACAGGGACACGAGCAGTACTTC.

CDR3 coding DNA: TGTGCCAGCAGCCTAACCTTGACAGGTAGAGAGACCCAGTACTTC. This gives the protein CASSLTLTGRETQYF. The chain employs TRBV7-2 and TRBJ2-5, with a possible D match to TRBD1 (6 bases). V was pared by 5 bases and J by 4 bases, with 17 bases between. Germline CDR1 reads SGHTA; CDR2 reads FQGNSA. The CDR3 runs 15 residues.

This clonotype was observed a few times. The chain has TRBV28 and TRBJ2-1; a weak D match, TRBD2 (6 bases). The V gene lost 5 bases and the J gene lost 6 bases, with 17 bases spanning the gap. This CDR3 region has 15 residues. Germline values: CDR1 MDHEN, CDR2 SYDVKM. CDR3 nucleotide sequence: TGTGCCAGCAGTAACGTTTTTAGTAGCGGCAATGAGCAGTTCTTC. Amino acid sequence: CASSNVFSSGNEQFF.

This clonotype showed up just a few times. The chain carries TRBV4-3 and TRBJ2-3; 8 bases fit TRBD2. The J segment lost 14 bases and the V segment lost 0 bases, leaving 16 bases of the junction unmatched. Germline V gene lookup returns CDR1 LGHNA and CDR2 YSLEER. The CDR3 extends over 16 amino acids. CDR3 amino acids: CASSQDLMRAGGLLYF. DNA for the CDR3: TGCGCCAGCAGCCAAGATCTGATGCGGGCGGGGGGATTATTGTATTTT.

V and J are TRBV29-1 and TRBJ2-1, with 10 bases that match TRBD2. The CDR3 loop spans 14 amino acids. Germline CDR1 reads SQVTM; CDR2 reads ANQGSEA. The V gene end was trimmed by 7 bases and the J gene end by 10 bases; junction bases not matched to a gene: 13. The CDR3 DNA sequence: TGCAGCGCCCTAGCGGGAGACCGCTTCGAAGAGCAGTTCTTC. As protein: CSALAGDRFEEQFF.

The rearrangement links TRBV3-1 to TRBJ1-2, with D unclear. CDR1 LGHDT and CDR2 YNNKEL come from the germline V gene (reference sequence). Trimming took off 1 base at V and 3 bases at J, with 15 bases between the two ends. There are 16 residues in the CDR3. The CDR3 region has the DNA TGTGCCAGCAGCCAAGGGGTCTGGGGTTCAGACTATGGCTACACCTTC. As protein: CASSQGVWGSDYGYTF.

Only a few counts were recorded for this clonotype. V gene TRBV2 combines with J gene TRBJ2-1, with D possibly being TRBD1 (6 bases). V lost 7 bases to trimming and J lost 8 bases, with 15 bases between them. The length of the CDR3 is 13 residues. Per the germline V gene, CDR1 is SNHLY and CDR2 is FYNNEI. CDR3 residues: CASNGVRGHEQFF. The DNA for the CDR3 is TGTGCCAGCAATGGGGTCAGGGGCCATGAGCAGTTCTTC. The complete variable domain, with remaining parts taken from reference TRBV2 and TRBJ2-1, reads EPEVTQTPSHQVTQMGQEVILRCVPISNHLYFYWYRQILGQKVEFLVSFYNNEISEKSEIFDDQFSVERPDGSNFTLKIRSTKLEDSAMYFCASNGVRGHEQFFGPGTRLTVL.

This sequence joins TRBV7-9 and TRBJ2-7; TRBD2 aligns across 7 bases. The length of the CDR3 is 17 residues. With V trimmed by 2 bases and J by 7 bases, 17 bases remained unmatched. Per the germline V gene, CDR1 is SEHNR and CDR2 is FQNEAQ (reference sequence). The CDR3 region has the DNA TGTGCCAGCAGCTTAACCCGGGGAGGGACCTTGGAGAAAGAGCAGTACTTC. It is translated as CASSLTRGGTLEKEQYF.

This chain joins TRBV5-5 and TRBJ1-6, with D possibly matching TRBD1 (6 bases). Between the trimmed V and J ends, which lost 0 bases and 3 bases, there was a span of 10 bases. The CDR3 runs to 16 residues. In germline, CDR1 is SGHKS, CDR2 YYEKEE (reference sequence). CDR3 nucleotide sequence: TGTGCCAGCAGCTTGGGTCCAGGGGACTATAATTCACCCCTCCACTTT. This translates into CASSLGPGDYNSPLHF.

CDR3 region: CAKSRGVKHNEQFF. In DNA, the CDR3 is TGCGCCAAGAGCAGGGGGGTTAAACACAATGAGCAGTTCTTC. The chain combines TRBV5-1 with TRBJ2-1; D might be TRBD1 (7 bases). Germline lookup yields CDR1 SGHRS and CDR2 YFSETQ. Trimming cost V 9 bases and J 5 bases, with 18 bases left between them. The CDR3 totals 14 residues.

This clonotype was detected ten times or more. V usage is TRBV4-1 and J usage is TRBJ1-5, with 7 bases fitting TRBD1. This CDR3 is 16 amino acids long. V was pared by 2 bases and J by 2 bases, with 6 bases of the junction left unmatched. Germline V gene sequence: CDR1 MGHRA, CDR2 YSYEKL. CDR3 DNA sequence: TGCGCCAGCAGCCAACGGACCGGGACAGGCAATCAGCCCCAGCATTTT. Translated: CASSQRTGTGNQPQHF.

This clonotype was counted between two and nine times. V gene TRBV20-1 combines with J gene TRBJ1-5; perhaps TRBD1 as D (5 bases). Germline CDR1 DFQATT, CDR2 SNEGSKA (reference sequence). The V gene lost 6 bases and the J gene lost 3 bases, with 15 bases spanning the gap. CDR3 length: 14 amino acids. The CDR3 loop reads CSASRGPTNQPQHF. The CDR3 nucleotides are TGCAGTGCCAGTCGGGGACCGACCAATCAGCCCCAGCATTTT.

The V gene is TRBV6-5, the J gene TRBJ1-5; D remains unclear. Germline V CDR1 and CDR2: MNHEY, SVGAGI. Deletions cut 2 bases from V and 0 bases from J, with 5 bases between. The CDR3 totals 14 residues. CDR3 in amino acids: CASSYPDSNQPQHF. The CDR3 nucleotides are TGTGCCAGCAGTTACCCCGATAGCAATCAGCCCCAGCATTTT.

This clonotype was observed at least ten times. In DNA form, the CDR3 reads TGTGCCAGCGACCCAGGACTAGCGGGTATACAAGAGACCCAGTACTTC. Amino acids: CASDPGLAGIQETQYF. This rearrangement joins TRBV9 to TRBJ2-5; 11 bases agree with TRBD2. The CDR3 contains 16 residues. Germline lookup yields CDR1 SGDLS and CDR2 YYNGEE. Germline trimming cut 7 bases from V and 2 bases from J; bases unmatched to any gene: 10.

This clonotype came up a few times. The rearrangement links TRBV5-6 to TRBJ2-2, with TRBD2 matching over 12 bases. The V gene's germline CDR1 is SGHDT and CDR2 YYEEEE. This CDR3 has 16 amino acids. Trimming cost V 4 bases and J 5 bases; bases outside gene matches: 6. DNA of the CDR3: TGTGCCAGCAGCGGAACTAGCGGGGGGTTGACCGGGGAGCTGTTTTTT. Amino acids: CASSGTSGGLTGELFF.

This chain uses TRBV7-2 with TRBJ2-2; 8 positions agree with TRBD2. The germline V gene encodes CDR1 SGHTA and CDR2 FQGNSA. The J segment lost 7 bases and the V segment lost 6 bases, leaving 4 bases of the junction unmatched. This CDR3 comprises 13 residues. The CDR3 reads CASRAGAHGELFF. CDR3 nucleotides: TGTGCCAGCAGAGCGGGAGCTCACGGGGAGCTGTTTTTT.

Many counts were recorded for this clonotype. This chain uses TRBV11-2 with TRBJ1-1, with D uncertain. Between the trimmed V and J ends, which lost 5 bases and 1 base, there was a span of 14 bases. The length of the CDR3 is 15 residues. Per germline, CDR1 SGHAT and CDR2 FQNNGV. CDR3: CASSPRILRNTEAFF. The CDR3 DNA sequence: TGTGCCAGCAGCCCGAGAATCCTAAGGAACACTGAAGCTTTCTTT.

The chain joins TRBV6-1 to TRBJ2-1; tentatively, D is TRBD1 or TRBD2 (5 bases each). Germline CDR1 MNHNS, CDR2 SASEGT. This CDR3 region has 16 residues. V was cut by 5 bases and J by 2 bases, with 16 bases left in between. The CDR3 coding sequence is TGTGCCAGCAGTCTATCTTCGGGGCCTCCCTACAATGAGCAGTTCTTC. Residues: CASSLSSGPPYNEQFF.

This clonotype was seen at least ten times. This chain connects TRBV20-1 to TRBJ1-2; 7 nucleotides match TRBD1. The CDR3 has 11 residues. From germline, CDR1 is DFQATT and CDR2 SNEGSKA (reference sequence). CDR3 protein: CSGGGGYGYTF. CDR3 DNA sequence: TGCAGCGGAGGGGGCGGCTATGGCTACACCTTC.

This chain uses TRBV6-2 or TRBV6-3 with TRBJ2-5, with unresolved D. The germline V gene encodes CDR1 MNHEY and CDR2 SVGEGT. The germline V and J ends were trimmed by 0 bases and 1 base, with 6 bases remaining between them. The CDR3 covers 14 residues. CDR3 bases: TGTGCCAGCAGTTACTCGGGCAGCCAAGAGACCCAGTACTTC. Amino acid sequence: CASSYSGSQETQYF.

V gene TRBV4-3 combines with J gene TRBJ2-7; tentatively, D is TRBD1 (5 bases). The CDR3 totals 13 residues. The ends were cut back, 4 bases at V and 7 bases at J, with 14 bases in the middle. Germline values: CDR1 LGHNA, CDR2 YSLEER. CDR3 residues: CASSRNRLGEQYF. The CDR3 nucleotides are TGCGCCAGCAGCCGAAACAGGTTGGGAGAGCAGTACTTC.